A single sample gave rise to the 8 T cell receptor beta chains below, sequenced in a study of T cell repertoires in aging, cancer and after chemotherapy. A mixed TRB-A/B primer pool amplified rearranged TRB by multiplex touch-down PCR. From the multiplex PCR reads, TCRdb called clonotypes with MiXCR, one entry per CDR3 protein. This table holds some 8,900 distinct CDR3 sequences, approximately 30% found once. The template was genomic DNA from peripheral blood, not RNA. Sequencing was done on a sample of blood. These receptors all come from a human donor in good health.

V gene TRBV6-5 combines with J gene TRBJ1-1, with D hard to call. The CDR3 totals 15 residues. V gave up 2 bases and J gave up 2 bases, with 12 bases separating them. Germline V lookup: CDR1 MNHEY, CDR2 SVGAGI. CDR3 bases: TGTGCCAGCAGTTACGGCCCGGGGATTAACACTGAAGCTTTCTTT. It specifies CASSYGPGINTEAFF.

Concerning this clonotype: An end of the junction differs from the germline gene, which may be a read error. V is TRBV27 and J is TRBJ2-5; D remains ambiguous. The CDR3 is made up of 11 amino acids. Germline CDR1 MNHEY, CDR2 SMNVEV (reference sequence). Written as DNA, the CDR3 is TGTGCCATCAGTGAGTCAGAGACCCAGTACTTC. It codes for CAISESETQYF.

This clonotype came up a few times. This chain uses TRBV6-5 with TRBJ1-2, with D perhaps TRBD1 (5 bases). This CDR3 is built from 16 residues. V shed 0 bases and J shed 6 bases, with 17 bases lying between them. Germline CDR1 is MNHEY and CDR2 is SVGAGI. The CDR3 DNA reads TGTGCCAGCAGTTACTCTCTGGGGTCGGGGGAGGATGGCTACACCTTC. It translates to CASSYSLGSGEDGYTF.

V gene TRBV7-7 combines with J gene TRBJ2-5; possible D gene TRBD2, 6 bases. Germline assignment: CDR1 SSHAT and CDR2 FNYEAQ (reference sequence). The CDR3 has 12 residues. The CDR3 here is CASGTVGETQYF. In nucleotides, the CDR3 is TGTGCTAGCGGTACGGTGGGCGAGACCCAGTACTTC.

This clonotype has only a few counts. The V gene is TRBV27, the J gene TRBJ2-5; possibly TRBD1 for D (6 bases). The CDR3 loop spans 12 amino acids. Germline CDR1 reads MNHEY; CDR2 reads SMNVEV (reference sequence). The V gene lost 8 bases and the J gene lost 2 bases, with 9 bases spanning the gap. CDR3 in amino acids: CASRRGQETQYF. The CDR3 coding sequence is TGTGCCAGCCGCAGGGGACAAGAGACCCAGTACTTC.

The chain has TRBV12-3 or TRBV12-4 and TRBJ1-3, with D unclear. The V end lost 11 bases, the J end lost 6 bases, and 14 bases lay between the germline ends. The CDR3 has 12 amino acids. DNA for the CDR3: TGTGCCGCGGGCGGGATCGAAAACACCATATATTTT. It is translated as CAAGGIENTIYF.

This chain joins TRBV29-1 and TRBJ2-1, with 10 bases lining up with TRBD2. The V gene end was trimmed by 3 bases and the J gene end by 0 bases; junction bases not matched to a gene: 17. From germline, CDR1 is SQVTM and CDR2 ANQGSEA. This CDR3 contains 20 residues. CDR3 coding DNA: TGCAGCGTTGAGGGGAGACGGGGGGCGACTAGCGGGCGCTCCTACAATGAGCAGTTCTTC. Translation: CSVEGRRGATSGRSYNEQFF.

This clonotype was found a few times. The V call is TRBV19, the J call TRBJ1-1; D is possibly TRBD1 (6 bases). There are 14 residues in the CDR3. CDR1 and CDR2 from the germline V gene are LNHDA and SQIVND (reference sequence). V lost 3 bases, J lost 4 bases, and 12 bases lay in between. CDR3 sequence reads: CASSIVGGLTEAFF. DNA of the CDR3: TGTGCCAGTAGTATCGTCGGGGGGCTCACTGAAGCTTTCTTT.